One sample yielded the 6 T cell receptor beta chains listed below, sequenced in a study of response to subunit inactivated influenza vaccine. Each CDR3 protein gets one entry after TCRdb re-called the RT-PCR reads with MiXCR. The table includes some 500,000 distinct CDR3 sequences, around 25% detected once. The sample in question was CD4+ T cells sorted from PBMCs, obtained around 5 days after vaccination. Receptors were obtained from a man between 50 and 59 years old who received an inactivated influenza vaccine.

This clonotype was picked up a small number of times. The gene calls are TRBV5-1 and TRBJ2-1, with D tentatively TRBD2 (6 bases). V shed 4 bases and J shed 6 bases, with 14 bases lying between them. From germline, CDR1 is SGHRS and CDR2 YFSETQ. CDR3 length: 14 residues. The DNA for the CDR3 is TGCGCCAGCAGCCTGGGAGGCCCATCCAATGAGCAGTTCTTC. Its protein is CASSLGGPSNEQFF.

This clonotype was counted a few times. The rearrangement joins TRBV20-1 to TRBJ1-1, with 9 bases that match TRBD1. CDR3 length: 16 amino acids. V was clipped by 7 bases and J by 1 base; unmatched bases: 13. CDR1 and CDR2 (germline): DFQATT, SNEGSKA (reference sequence). The CDR3 protein is CSGDRAFLIPNTEAFF. DNA of the CDR3: TGCAGTGGGGACAGGGCTTTTCTAATCCCGAACACTGAAGCTTTCTTT.

This clonotype was recorded a few times. This rearrangement joins TRBV12-3 or TRBV12-4 to TRBJ2-2; 8 bases agree with TRBD1. J gave up 7 bases and V 8 bases, and 12 bases lay outside the gene matches. The CDR3 spans 15 residues. CDR3 sequence reads: CASSRNRGSNGELFF. DNA of the CDR3: TGTGCCAGCTCCCGTAACAGGGGGTCCAACGGGGAGCTGTTTTTT.

V usage is TRBV7-9 and J usage is TRBJ2-7; D is uncertain. This CDR3 is built from 12 residues. Between the trimmed V and J ends, which lost 0 bases and 2 bases, there was a span of 2 bases. Germline V lookup: CDR1 SEHNR, CDR2 FQNEAQ (reference sequence). The CDR3 DNA reads as TGTGCCAGCAGCTTAGCCCCCTACGAGCAGTACTTC. Its protein product is CASSLAPYEQYF.

The rearrangement links TRBV28 to TRBJ2-7; 13 positions agree with TRBD2. V gave up 5 bases and J gave up 3 bases; unmatched junction bases: 7. CDR1 is MDHEN, CDR2 SYDVKM, per germline. This CDR3 region has 16 residues. The CDR3 DNA follows: TGTGCCAGCAGTACCCTTGGACTAGCGGGAGTCTACGAGCAGTACTTC. It yields the protein CASSTLGLAGVYEQYF.

The chain combines TRBV12-3 or TRBV12-4 with TRBJ1-6, with D possibly being TRBD1 (6 bases). The CDR3 has 12 amino acids. With 5 bases removed from V and 13 bases from J, the gap between germline ends came to 12 bases. CDR3 nucleotides: TGTGCCAGCAGTGTCCAGGGGTTCCCCCTCCACTTT. Protein product: CASSVQGFPLHF.